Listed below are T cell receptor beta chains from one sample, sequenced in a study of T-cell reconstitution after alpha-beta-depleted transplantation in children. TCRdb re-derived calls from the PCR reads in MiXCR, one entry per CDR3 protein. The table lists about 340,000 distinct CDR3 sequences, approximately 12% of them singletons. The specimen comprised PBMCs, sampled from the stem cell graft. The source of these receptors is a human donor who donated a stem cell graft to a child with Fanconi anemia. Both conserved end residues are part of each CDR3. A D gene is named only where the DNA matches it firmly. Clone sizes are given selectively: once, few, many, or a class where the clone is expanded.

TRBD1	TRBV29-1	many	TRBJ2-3	TGCAGCGTTGAATACAGGGGGCTGACAGATACGCAGTATTTT	CSVEYRGLTDTQYF
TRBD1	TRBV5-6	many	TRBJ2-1	TGTGCCAGCAGTACCGGGACAGGGACCCCCTACAATGAGCAGTTCTTC	CASSTGTGTPYNEQFF
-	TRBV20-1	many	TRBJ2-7	TGCAGTGCTAGTTTAGATTACGAGCAGTACTTC	CSASLDYEQYF
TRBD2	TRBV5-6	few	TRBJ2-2	TGTGCCAGCAGCTTTCGGACTAGCGGGATCGGGGAGCTGTTTTTT	CASSFRTSGIGELFF
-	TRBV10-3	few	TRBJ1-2	TGTGCCATCAGTGAGTCCAGGGCCGGACAGAGAGATGGCTACACCTTC	CAISESRAGQRDGYTF
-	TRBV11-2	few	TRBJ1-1	TGTGCCAGCAGCCCCCCGTGGGAAAACACTGAAGCTTTCTTT	CASSPPWENTEAFF
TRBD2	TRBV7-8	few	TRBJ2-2	TGTGCCAGCAGCCGAATAGCGGGGTCCTGGAACACCGGGGAGCTGTTTTTT	CASSRIAGSWNTGELFF
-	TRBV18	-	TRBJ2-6	TGTGCCAGCTCACATCCAGGGAGCTCTGGGGCCAACGTCCTGACTTTC	CASSHPGSSGANVLTF
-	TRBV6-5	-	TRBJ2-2	TGTGCCAGCAGTTACATCGGGAACACCGGGGAGCTGTTTTTT	CASSYIGNTGELFF
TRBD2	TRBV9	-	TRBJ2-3	TGTGCCAGCAGCATGACTAGCGGGGGGGACACAGATACGCAGTATTTT	CASSMTSGGDTDTQYF
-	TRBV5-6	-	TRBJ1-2	TGTGCCAGCAGCTTCCCGGGGGTAGGCTACACCTTC	CASSFPGVGYTF
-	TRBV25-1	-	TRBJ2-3	TGTGCCAGCAGCTCGACGCCTGGGGTTACGCAGTATTTT	CASSSTPGVTQYF
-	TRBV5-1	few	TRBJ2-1	TGCGCCAGCAGCCCCGGAGCTAGCTCCTACAATGAGCAGTTCTTC	CASSPGASSYNEQFF
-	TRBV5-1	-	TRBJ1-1	TGCGCCAGCAGCTTGATGGGCGCCGACACTGAAGCTTTCTTT	CASSLMGADTEAFF
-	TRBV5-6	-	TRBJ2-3	TGTGCCAGCAACCAAAATTGGGATACGCAGTATTTT	CASNQNWDTQYF